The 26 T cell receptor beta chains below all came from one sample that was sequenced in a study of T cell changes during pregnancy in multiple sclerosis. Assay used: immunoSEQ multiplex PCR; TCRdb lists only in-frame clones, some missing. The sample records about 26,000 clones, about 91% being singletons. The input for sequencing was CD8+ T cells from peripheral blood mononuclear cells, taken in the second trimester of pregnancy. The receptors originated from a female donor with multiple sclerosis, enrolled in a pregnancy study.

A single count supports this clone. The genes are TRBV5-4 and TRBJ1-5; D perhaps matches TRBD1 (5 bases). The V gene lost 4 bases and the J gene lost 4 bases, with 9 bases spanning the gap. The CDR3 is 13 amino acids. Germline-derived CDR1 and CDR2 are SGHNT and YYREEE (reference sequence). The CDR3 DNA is TGTGCCAGCAGCCTAGGGACTAATCAGCCCCAGCATTTT. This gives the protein CASSLGTNQPQHF. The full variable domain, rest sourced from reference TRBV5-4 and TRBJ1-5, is ETGVTQSPTHLIKTRGQQVTLRCSSQSGHNTVSWYQQALGQGPQFIFQYYREEENGRGNFPPRFSGLQFPNYSSELNVNALELDDSALYLCASSLGTNQPQHFGDGTRLSIL.

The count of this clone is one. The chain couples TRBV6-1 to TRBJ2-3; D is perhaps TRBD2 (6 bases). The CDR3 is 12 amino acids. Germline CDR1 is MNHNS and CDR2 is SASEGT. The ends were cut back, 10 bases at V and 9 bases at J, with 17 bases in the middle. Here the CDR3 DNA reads TGTGCCACCAGGGACTCGCAGAGAACGCAGTATTTT. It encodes CATRDSQRTQYF.

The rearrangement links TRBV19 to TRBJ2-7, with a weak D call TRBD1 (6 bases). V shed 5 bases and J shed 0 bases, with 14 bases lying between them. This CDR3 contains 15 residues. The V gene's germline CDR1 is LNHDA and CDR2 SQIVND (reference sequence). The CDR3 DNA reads TGTGCCAGTAGTTACGGGACACCACCCTCCTACGAGCAGTACTTC. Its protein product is CASSYGTPPSYEQYF.

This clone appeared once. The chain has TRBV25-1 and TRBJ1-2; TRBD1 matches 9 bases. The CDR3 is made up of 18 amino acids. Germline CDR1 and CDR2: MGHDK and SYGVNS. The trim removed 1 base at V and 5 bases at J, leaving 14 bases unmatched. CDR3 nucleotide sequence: TGTGCCAGCAGTGAATTCCCGCGTCATCCGGGACAGGGTTATGGCTACACCTTC. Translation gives CASSEFPRHPGQGYGYTF.

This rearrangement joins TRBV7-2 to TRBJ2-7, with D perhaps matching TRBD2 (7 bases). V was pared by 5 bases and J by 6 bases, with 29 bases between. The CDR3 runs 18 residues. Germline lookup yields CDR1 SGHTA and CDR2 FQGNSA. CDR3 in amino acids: CASSPTGRLAGALSEQYF. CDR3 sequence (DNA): TGTGCCAGCAGCCCCACAGGTCGACTGGCGGGGGCTCTTTCCGAGCAGTACTTC.

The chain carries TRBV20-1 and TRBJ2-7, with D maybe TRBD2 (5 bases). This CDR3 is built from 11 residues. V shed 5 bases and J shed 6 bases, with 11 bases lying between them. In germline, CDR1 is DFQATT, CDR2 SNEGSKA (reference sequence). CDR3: CSAYYEGEQYF. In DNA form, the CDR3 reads TGCAGTGCTTATTACGAGGGCGAGCAGTACTTC.

The CDR3 loop reads CASSSGLVYNEQFF. As DNA, the CDR3 is TGTGCCAGCAGTTCGGGACTAGTATACAATGAGCAGTTCTTC. The V and J genes are TRBV28 and TRBJ2-1, with TRBD2 identical over 8 bases. V gave up 4 bases and J gave up 4 bases; unmatched junction bases: 3. Germline lookup yields CDR1 MDHEN and CDR2 SYDVKM. The CDR3 is 14 amino acids.

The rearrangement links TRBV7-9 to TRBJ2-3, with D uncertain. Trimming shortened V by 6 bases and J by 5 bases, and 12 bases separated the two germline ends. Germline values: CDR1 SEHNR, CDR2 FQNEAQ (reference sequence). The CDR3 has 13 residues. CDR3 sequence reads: CASREPFGDTQYF. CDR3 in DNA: TGTGCCAGCAGGGAGCCCTTCGGAGATACGCAGTATTTT. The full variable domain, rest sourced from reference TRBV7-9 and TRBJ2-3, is DTGVSQNPRHKITKRGQNVTFRCDPISEHNRLYWYRQTLGQGPEFLTYFQNEAQLEKSRLLSDRFSAERPKGSFSTLEIQRTEQGDSAMYLCASREPFGDTQYFGPGTRLTVL.

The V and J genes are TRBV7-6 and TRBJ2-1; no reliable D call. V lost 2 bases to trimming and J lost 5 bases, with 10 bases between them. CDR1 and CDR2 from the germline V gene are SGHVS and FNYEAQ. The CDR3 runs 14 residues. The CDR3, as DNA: TGTGCCAGCAGCTTACTACCAGAGGACAATGAGCAGTTCTTC. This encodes CASSLLPEDNEQFF.

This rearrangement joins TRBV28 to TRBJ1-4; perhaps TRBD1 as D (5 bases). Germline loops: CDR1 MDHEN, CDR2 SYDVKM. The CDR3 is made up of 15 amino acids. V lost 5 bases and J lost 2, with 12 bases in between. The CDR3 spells CASSDRTRTNEKLFF. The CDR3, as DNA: TGTGCCAGCAGTGACAGAACAAGGACTAATGAAAAACTGTTTTTT.

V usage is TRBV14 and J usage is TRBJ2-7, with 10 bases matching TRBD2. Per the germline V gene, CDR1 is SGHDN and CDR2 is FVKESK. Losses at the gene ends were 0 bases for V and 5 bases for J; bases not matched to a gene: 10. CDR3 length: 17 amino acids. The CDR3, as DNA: TGTGCCAGCAGCCAAGAACGCTTCGGACTAGCGGCTAACGAGCAGTACTTC. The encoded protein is CASSQERFGLAANEQYF.

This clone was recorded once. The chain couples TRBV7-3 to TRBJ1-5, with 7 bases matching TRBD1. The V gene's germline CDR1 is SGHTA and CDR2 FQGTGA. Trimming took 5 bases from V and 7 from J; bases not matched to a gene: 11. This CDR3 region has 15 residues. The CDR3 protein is CASSPDPRQGQPQHF. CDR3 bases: TGTGCCAGCAGCCCAGACCCTCGACAGGGCCAGCCCCAGCATTTT.

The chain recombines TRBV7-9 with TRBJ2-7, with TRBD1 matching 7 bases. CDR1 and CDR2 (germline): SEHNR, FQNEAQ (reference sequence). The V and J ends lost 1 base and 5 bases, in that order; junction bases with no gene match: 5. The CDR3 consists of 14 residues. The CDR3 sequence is CASSLETGSDEQYF. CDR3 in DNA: TGTGCCAGCAGCTTAGAGACAGGGTCAGACGAGCAGTACTTC. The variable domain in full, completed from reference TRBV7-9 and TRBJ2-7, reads DTGVSQNPRHKITKRGQNVTFRCDPISEHNRLYWYRQTLGQGPEFLTYFQNEAQLEKSRLLSDRFSAERPKGSFSTLEIQRTEQGDSAMYLCASSLETGSDEQYFGPGTRLTVT.

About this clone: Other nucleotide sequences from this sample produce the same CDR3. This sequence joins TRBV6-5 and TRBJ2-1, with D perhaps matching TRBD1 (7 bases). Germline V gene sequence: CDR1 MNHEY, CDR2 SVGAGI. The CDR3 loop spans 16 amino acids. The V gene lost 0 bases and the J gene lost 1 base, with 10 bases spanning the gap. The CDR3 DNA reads TGTGCCAGCAGTTACTCGGCAGGGGGGTCCTACAATGAGCAGTTCTTC. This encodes CASSYSAGGSYNEQFF.

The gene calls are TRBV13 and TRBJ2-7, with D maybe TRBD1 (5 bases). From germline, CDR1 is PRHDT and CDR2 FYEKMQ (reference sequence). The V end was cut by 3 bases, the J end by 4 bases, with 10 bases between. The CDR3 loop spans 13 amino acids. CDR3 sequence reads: CASSFTQGYEQYF. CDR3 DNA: TGTGCCAGCAGCTTCACGCAGGGTTACGAGCAGTACTTC.

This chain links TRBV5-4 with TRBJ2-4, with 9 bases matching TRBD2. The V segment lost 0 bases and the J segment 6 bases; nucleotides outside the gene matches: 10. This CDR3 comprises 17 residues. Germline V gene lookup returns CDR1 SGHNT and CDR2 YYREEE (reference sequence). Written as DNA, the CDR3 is TGTGCCAGCAGCTTGGGATCAACTAGCGGGCTAGGAAACATTCAGTACTTC. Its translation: CASSLGSTSGLGNIQYF.

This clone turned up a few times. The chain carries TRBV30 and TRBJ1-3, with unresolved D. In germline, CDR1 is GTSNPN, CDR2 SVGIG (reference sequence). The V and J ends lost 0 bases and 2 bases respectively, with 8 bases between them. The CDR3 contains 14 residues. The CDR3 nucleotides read TGTGCCTGGAGTGTTGCGACACCTGGAAACACCATATATTTT. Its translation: CAWSVATPGNTIYF.

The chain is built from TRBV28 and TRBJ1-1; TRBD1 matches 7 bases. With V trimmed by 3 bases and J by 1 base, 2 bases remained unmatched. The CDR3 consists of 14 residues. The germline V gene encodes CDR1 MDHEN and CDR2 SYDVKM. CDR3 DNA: TGTGCCAGCAGTTTTTGGACAGGGAACACTGAAGCTTTCTTT. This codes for CASSFWTGNTEAFF.

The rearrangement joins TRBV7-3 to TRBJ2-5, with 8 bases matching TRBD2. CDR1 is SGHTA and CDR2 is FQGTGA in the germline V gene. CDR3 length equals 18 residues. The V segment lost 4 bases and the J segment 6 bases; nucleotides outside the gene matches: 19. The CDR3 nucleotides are TGTGCCAGCAGCTACAAATCAATACTAGCGGCAGTAAGGAAGACCCAGTACTTC. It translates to CASSYKSILAAVRKTQYF.

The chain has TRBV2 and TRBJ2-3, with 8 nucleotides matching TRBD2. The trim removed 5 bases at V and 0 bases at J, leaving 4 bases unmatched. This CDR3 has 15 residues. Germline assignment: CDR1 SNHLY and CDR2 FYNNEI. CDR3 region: CASSPGLASTDTQYF. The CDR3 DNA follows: TGTGCCAGCAGTCCAGGACTAGCTAGCACAGATACGCAGTATTTT.

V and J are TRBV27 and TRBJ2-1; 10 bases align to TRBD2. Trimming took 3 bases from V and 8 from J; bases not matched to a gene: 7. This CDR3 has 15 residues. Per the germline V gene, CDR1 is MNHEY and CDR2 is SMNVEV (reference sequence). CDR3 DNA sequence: TGTGCCAGCAGTTTTGTGCTAGCGGGAGTTGATGAGCAGTTCTTC. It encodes CASSFVLAGVDEQFF.

As DNA, the CDR3 is TGTGCCAGCAGCTCTCCCTCGGGACTTAACTACGAGCAGTACTTC. Encoded protein: CASSSPSGLNYEQYF. This chain links TRBV11-2 with TRBJ2-7, with D perhaps matching TRBD2 (6 bases). V was trimmed by 4 bases and J by 3 bases, leaving 16 bases between them. CDR1 SGHAT and CDR2 FQNNGV come from the germline V gene. The CDR3 has 15 amino acids.

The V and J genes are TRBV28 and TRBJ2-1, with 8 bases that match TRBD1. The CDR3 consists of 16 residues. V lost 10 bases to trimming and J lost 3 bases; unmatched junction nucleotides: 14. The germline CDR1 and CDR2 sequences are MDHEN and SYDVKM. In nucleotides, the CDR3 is TGTGCCATCCATCACTCCCCAGGGGGCCACTACAATGAGCAGTTCTTC. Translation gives CAIHHSPGGHYNEQFF.

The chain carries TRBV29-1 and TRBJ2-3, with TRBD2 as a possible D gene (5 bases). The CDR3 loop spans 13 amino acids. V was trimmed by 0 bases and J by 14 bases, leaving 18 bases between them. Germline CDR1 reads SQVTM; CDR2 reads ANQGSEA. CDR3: CSVEDQRSSTGYF. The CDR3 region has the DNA TGCAGCGTTGAAGATCAGCGGAGTAGCACCGGGTATTTT.

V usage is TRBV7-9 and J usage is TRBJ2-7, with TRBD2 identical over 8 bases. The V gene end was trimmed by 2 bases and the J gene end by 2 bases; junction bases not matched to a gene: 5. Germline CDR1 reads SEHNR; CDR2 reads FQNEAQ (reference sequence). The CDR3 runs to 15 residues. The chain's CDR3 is CASSLTGLVTYEQYF. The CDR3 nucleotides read TGTGCCAGCAGCTTAACGGGACTAGTCACCTACGAGCAGTACTTC. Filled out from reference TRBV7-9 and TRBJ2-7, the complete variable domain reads DTGVSQNPRHKITKRGQNVTFRCDPISEHNRLYWYRQTLGQGPEFLTYFQNEAQLEKSRLLSDRFSAERPKGSFSTLEIQRTEQGDSAMYLCASSLTGLVTYEQYFGPGTRLTVT.

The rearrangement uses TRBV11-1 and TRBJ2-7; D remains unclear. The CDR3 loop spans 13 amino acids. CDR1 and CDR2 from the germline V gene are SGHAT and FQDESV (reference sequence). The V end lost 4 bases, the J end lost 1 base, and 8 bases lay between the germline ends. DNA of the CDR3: TGTGCCAGCAGCTCAACAGCTTCCTACGAGCAGTACTTC. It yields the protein CASSSTASYEQYF.